One sample yielded the 4 T cell receptor beta chains listed below, sequenced in a study of T cells in Graves' hyperthyroidism and ophthalmopathy. What was amplified from RNA transcripts were TCR beta CDR3 regions. The primer set for the first-round RT-PCR of the TCR CDR3 was HTBI. MiXCR, applied by TCRdb to the multiplex PCR reads, yields one record per CDR3 protein. The table records some 460,000 distinct CDR3 sequences, around 16% of them present only once. The sample was blood. Receptors originate from a woman in her late teens or twenties with Graves' hyperthyroidism.

This clonotype was seen at least ten times. The chain carries TRBV15 and TRBJ2-7, with a weak D call TRBD1 (6 bases). Germline CDR1 LNHNV, CDR2 YYDKDF (reference sequence). The CDR3 contains 13 residues. V was trimmed by 0 bases and J by 5 bases, leaving 8 bases between them. The DNA for the CDR3 is TGTGCCACCAGCAGAGATCCAGGGGACGAGCAGTACTTC. Translation: CATSRDPGDEQYF.

There are many counts of this clonotype. The rearrangement uses TRBV4-1 and TRBJ2-5; tentative D call: TRBD2 (5 bases). The germline V and J ends were trimmed by 0 bases and 4 bases, with 9 bases remaining between them. The CDR3 extends over 14 amino acids. Germline V gives CDR1 MGHRA, CDR2 YSYEKL. CDR3 sequence reads: CASSQERVRETQYF. CDR3 coding DNA: TGCGCCAGCAGCCAAGAGAGGGTACGAGAGACCCAGTACTTC.

This clonotype was counted at least ten times. The chain combines TRBV12-3 or TRBV12-4 with TRBJ2-5; 7 positions agree with TRBD2. V was pared by 0 bases and J by 5 bases, with 3 bases of the junction left unmatched. The CDR3 consists of 14 residues. The chain's CDR3 is CASSLATSSETQYF. In nucleotides, the CDR3 is TGTGCCAGCAGTTTAGCGACTAGCTCCGAGACCCAGTACTTC.

The chain is built from TRBV9 and TRBJ1-2; perhaps TRBD1 as D (5 bases). CDR1 and CDR2 (germline): SGDLS, YYNGEE. This CDR3 spans 15 amino acids. Trimming cost V 0 bases and J 7 bases, with 16 bases left between them. CDR3 coding DNA: TGTGCCAGCAGCGTAGGGCCAGGGACCGCCGTTGGCTACACCTTC. Residues: CASSVGPGTAVGYTF.